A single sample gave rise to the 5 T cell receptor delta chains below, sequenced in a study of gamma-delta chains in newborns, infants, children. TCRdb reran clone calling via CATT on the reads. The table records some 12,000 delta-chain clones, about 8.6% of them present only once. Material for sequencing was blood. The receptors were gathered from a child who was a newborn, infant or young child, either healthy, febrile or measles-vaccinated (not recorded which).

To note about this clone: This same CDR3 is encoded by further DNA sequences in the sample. CDR3 protein: CACDPTGGPSSWDTRQMFF. DNA of the CDR3: TGTGCCTGTGACCCTACTGGGGGTCCCAGCTCCTGGGACACCCGACAGATGTTTTTC. The chain joins TRDV2 to TRDJ3; 8 bases are a match to TRDD3. The CDR3 loop spans 19 amino acids. After removal of 3 bases from V and 0 bases from J, the junction contained 9 bases not matched to a gene. Germline V gene sequence: CDR1 GEAIGNYY, CDR2 EKD.

Written as DNA, the CDR3 is TGTGCCTGTGACCCCCTGGGGGATTGGGGTAAACTCATCTTT. Residues: CACDPLGDWGKLIF. This sequence joins TRDV2 and TRDJ1; 9 nucleotides line up with TRDD3. The CDR3 consists of 14 residues. Per the germline V gene, CDR1 is GEAIGNYY and CDR2 is EKD. Trimming removed 3 bases from V and 7 bases from J; junction bases left unmatched: 8.

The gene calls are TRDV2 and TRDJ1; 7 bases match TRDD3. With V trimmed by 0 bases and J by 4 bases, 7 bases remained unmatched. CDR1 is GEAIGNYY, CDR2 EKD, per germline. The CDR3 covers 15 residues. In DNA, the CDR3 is TGTGCCTGTGACACCCTTACTGGGGCACTCGATAAACTCATCTTT. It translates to CACDTLTGALDKLIF.

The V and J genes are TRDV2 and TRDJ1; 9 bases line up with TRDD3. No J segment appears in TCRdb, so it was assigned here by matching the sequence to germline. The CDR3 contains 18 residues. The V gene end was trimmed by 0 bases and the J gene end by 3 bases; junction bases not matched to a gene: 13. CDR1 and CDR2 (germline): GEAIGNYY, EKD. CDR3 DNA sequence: TGTGCCTGTGACACCATAATGGGGATACGGCCGTACGCCGATAAACTCATCTTT. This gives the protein CACDTIMGIRPYADKLIF.

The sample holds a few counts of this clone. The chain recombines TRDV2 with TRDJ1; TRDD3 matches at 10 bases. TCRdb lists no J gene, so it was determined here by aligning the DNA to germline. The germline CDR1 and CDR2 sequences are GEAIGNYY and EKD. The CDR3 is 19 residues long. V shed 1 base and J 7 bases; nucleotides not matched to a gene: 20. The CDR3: CACDTVAGDTRLPSLKLIF. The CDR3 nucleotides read TGTGCCTGTGACACTGTGGCGGGGGATACGCGTTTACCGTCCCTTAAACTCATCTTT.